This TCR beta chain was found in a study of CD8+ T cells in alopecia areata. About the research overall: Tofacitinib therapy lasting 6 to 18 months was followed by 6 months off drug. Study-wide results and caveats: Significant decreases in scalp clonality and expanded CD8+ clones followed tofacitinib treatment. Scalp and blood samples kept many expanded lesional clones throughout tofacitinib. With patients, TCR sharing proved less clear than in mice, a difference possibly related to HLA.

This clone was recorded a few times. Its antigen is still unknown. Once RNA had been extracted, it was reverse transcribed into cDNA to act as the sequencing template. Sequencing used immunoSEQ multiplex PCR; TCRdb keeps in-frame clones, though not all of them. The repertoire holds about 190,000 clones, with 64% as singletons. Noted treatment: oral pan-JAK inhibitor, 5-10 mg twice daily. The receptor was derived from a human donor with alopecia areata. The source was CD4+ T cells sorted from blood, collected at week 4, from a patient treated with tofacitinib.

CDR3 protein: CSVDGQGTYEQYF. The CDR3 DNA reads TGCAGCGTGGATGGACAGGGTACCTACGAGCAGTACTTC. The chain has TRBV29-1 and TRBJ2-7; 8 positions agree with TRBD1. Germline lookup yields CDR1 SQVTM and CDR2 ANQGSEA. V shed 6 bases, J shed 2 bases, and the junction held 6 bases outside the gene matches. The CDR3 runs 13 residues.